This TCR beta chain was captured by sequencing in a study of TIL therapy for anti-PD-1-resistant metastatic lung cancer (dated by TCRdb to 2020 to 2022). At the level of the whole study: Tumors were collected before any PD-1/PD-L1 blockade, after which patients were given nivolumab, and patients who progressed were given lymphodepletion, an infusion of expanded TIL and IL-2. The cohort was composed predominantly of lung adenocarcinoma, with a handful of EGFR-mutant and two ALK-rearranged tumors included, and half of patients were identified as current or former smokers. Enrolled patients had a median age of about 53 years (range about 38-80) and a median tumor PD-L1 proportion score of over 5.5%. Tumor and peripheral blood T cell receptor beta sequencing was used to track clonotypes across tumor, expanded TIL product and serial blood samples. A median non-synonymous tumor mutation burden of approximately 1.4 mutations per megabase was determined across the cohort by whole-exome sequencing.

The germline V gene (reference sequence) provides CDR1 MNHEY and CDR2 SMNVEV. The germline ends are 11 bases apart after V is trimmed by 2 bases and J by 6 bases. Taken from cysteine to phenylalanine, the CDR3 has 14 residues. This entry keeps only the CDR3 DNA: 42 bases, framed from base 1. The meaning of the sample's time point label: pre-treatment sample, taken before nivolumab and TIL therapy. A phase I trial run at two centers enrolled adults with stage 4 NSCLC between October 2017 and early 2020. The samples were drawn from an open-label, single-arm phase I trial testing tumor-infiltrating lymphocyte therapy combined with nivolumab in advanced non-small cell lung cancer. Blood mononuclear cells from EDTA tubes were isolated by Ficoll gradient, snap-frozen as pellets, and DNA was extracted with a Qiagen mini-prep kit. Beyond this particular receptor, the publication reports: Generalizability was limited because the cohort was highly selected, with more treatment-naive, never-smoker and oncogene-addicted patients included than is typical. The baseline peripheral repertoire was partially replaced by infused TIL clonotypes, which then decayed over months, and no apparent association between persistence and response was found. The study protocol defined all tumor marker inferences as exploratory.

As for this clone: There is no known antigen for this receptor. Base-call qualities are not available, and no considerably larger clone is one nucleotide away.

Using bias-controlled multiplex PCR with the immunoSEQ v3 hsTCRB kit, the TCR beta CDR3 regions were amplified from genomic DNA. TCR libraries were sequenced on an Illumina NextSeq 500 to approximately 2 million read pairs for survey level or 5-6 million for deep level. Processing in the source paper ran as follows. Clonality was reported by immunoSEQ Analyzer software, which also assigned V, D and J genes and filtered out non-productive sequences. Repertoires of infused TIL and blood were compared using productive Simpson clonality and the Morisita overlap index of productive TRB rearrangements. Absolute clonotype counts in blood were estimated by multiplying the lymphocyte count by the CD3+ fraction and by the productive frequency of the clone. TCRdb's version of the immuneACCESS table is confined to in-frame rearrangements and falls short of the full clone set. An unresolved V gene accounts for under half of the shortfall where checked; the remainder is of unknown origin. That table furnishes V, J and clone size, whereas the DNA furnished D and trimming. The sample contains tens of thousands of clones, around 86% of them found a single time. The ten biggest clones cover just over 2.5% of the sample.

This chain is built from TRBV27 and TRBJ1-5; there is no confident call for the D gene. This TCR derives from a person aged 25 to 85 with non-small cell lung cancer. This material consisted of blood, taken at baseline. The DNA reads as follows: TGTGCCAGCAGTTTACTAGGAGCTGCTCAGCCCCAGCATTTT. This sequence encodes CASSLLGAAQPQHF.